This TCR beta chain is from a study of cytomegalovirus exposure and HLA in healthy donors. Looked up from germline, CDR1 is LNHNV and CDR2 is YYDKDF (reference sequence). V dropped 0 bases and J dropped 8 bases, with 11 bases sitting between them. This CDR3 region has 14 residues. The PCR used 60 Vbeta and 13 Jbeta primers. Generated by immunoSEQ multiplex PCR, the TCRdb table keeps only in-frame clones and is missing some. The table has over 120,000 clones, around three quarters seen once. The chain joins TRBV15 to TRBJ2-4; weak D call: TRBD1 (6 bases). The receptor's source is a woman between 18 and 29 years old in good health and CMV-seropositive. The sequenced sample was PBMCs. In DNA form, the CDR3 reads TGTGCCACCAGCAGAGATTGGGGGCTTGACATTCAGTACTTC. It yields the protein CATSRDWGLDIQYF.